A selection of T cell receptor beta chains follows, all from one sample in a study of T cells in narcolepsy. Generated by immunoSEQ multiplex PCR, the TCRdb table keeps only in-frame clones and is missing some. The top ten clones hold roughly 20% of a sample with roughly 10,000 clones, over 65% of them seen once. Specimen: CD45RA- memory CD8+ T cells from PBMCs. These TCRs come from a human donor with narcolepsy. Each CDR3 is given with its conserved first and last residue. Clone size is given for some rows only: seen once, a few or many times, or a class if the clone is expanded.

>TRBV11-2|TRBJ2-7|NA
CASSLVATGVDYEQYF
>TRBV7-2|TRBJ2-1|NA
CASSPLRREGYNEQFF
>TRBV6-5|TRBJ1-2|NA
CASKSGVGGSYGYTF
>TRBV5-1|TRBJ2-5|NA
CASSIAGQETQYF
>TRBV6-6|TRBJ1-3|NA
CASSYSPLENTIYF
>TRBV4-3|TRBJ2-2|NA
CASSQGDRGGAGTGELFF
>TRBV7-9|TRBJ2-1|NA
CASSLSDASKNEQFF
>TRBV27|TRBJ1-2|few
CASGGNDYGYTF
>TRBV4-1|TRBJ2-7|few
CASSQDSGGGTYEQYF
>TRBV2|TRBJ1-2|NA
CASSGRGGGYTF
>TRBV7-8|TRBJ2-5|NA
CASSPRTGWKETQYF
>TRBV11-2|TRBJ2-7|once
CASSLGREGYEQYF
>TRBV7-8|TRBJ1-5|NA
CASSLFLFQGVGLDQPQHF
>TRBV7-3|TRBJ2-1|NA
CASSLRQGLFNEQFF
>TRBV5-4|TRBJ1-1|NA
CASSYGQGLGVSTEAFF
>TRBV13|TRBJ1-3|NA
CASSSGRSGNTIYF
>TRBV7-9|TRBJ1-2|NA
CASSPLGGSGYTF
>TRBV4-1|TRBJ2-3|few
CASSQTGTSGSDTQYF
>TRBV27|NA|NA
CASSPGTGVQTQYF
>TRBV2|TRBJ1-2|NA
CASNSKRQGDYGYTF
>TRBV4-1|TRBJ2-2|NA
CASSYGQGAVGELFF
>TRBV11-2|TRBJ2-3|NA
CASSSREANTDTQYF
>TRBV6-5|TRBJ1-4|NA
CASSYVTGVGEKLFF
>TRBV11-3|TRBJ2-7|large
CASSLGQGDEQYF
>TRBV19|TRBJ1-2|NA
CASRPRDRTPYGYTF
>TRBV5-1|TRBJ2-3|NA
CASSRGQGSWPDTQYF
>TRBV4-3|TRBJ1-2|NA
CASSQSRQDYGYTF
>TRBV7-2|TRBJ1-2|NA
CASSLQGRYTF
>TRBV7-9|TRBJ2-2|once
CASSSNRAGNTGELFF
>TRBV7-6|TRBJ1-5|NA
CASSSLGGNQPQHF
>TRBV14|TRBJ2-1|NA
CASSQVSDRYNEQFF
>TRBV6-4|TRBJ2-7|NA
CASSADGTSGKWEQYF
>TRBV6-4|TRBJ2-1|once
CASSDSAGAGYEQFF
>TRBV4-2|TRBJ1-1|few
CASTQGNEAFF
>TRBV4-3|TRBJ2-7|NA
CASSIGTGSYEQCF
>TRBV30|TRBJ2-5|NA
CAGSVVRGGYQETQYF
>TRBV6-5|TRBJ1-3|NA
CASSVSDSGNTIYF
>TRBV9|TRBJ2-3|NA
CASSIGGGPDTQYF
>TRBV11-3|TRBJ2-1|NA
CASSLPSTSGVNEQFF
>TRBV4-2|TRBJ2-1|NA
CASSHALADSNEQFF
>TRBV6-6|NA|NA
CASRKRDSITYEQYF
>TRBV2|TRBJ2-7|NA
CASSEWRELGEQYF
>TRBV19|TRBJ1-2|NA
CASIARQAGLGYTF
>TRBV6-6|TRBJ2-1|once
CASSQQAYNEQFF
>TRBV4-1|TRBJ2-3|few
CASSPWTSGDTQYF
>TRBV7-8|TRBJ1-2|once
CASTNQEDNYGYTF
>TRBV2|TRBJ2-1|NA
CASSPIGDNEQFF
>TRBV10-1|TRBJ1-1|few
CATIHRALIQGAFF
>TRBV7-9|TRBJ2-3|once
CASSLGVDTQYF
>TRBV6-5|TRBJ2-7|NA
CASSPLAWGGQYF
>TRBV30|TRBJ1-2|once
CAWSTGTGKAGYTF
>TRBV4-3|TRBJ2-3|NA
CASSPWSSSDTQYF
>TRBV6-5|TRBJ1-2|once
CASGESDRLFYGYTF
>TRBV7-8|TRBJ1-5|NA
CASSLGQGAATGNQPQHF
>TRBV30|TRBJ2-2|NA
CAWSDSTSGGHLRELFF
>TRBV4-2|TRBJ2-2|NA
CASSTLADPTGELFF
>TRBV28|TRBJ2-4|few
CASSSGTGVTNIQYF